These 28 T cell receptor beta chains were sequenced from one sample in a study of CD8+ T cells in alopecia areata. RNA was extracted and reverse transcribed into cDNA as the sequencing template. Data came from immunoSEQ multiplex PCR; TCRdb stores just in-frame clones and leaves some out. The data show some 200,000 clones, 45% to 65% seen once. Treatment noted: oral pan-JAK inhibitor, 5-10 mg twice daily. This specimen consisted of CD4+ T cells sorted from blood, obtained at week 4, from a patient treated with tofacitinib. These receptor sequences come from a human donor with alopecia areata.

This clone has just a few counts. This rearrangement joins TRBV28 to TRBJ2-2, with unresolved D. CDR1 and CDR2 (germline): MDHEN, SYDVKM. There are 16 residues in the CDR3. The V gene lost 2 bases and the J gene lost 2 bases, with 12 bases spanning the gap. CDR3 sequence: CASSLPGGPNTGELFF. The DNA of the CDR3 is TGTGCCAGCAGTTTACCTGGCGGTCCAAACACCGGGGAGCTGTTTTTT.

V usage is TRBV7-2 and J usage is TRBJ2-5; D assignment may be TRBD1 or TRBD2 (6 bases each). There are 13 residues in the CDR3. Trimming took off 5 bases at V and 5 bases at J, with 12 bases between the two ends. Germline-derived CDR1 and CDR2 are SGHTA and FQGNSA. CDR3 residues: CASSPQGRETQYF. CDR3 nucleotides: TGTGCCAGCAGCCCCCAGGGGAGGGAGACCCAGTACTTC.

A single count supports this clone. V and J are TRBV4-1 and TRBJ1-5; the match to TRBD1 covers 8 bases. After removal of 4 bases from V and 5 bases from J, the junction contained 1 base not matched to a gene. In germline, CDR1 is MGHRA, CDR2 YSYEKL. This CDR3 comprises 13 residues. CDR3 sequence: CASSPQGDQPQHF. The DNA for the CDR3 is TGCGCCAGCAGCCCACAGGGGGATCAGCCCCAGCATTTT.

In its sample, this clone was seen a few times. V is TRBV28 and J is TRBJ1-1; D remains unclear. V dropped 7 bases and J dropped 2 bases, with 17 bases sitting between them. Germline loops: CDR1 MDHEN, CDR2 SYDVKM. CDR3 length equals 15 residues. DNA of the CDR3: TGTGCCAGCACCTTAGGACTGCCAGTAAACACTGAAGCTTTCTTT. Encoded protein: CASTLGLPVNTEAFF. The entire variable domain, with the rest obtained from reference TRBV28 and TRBJ1-1, is as follows: DVKVTQSSRYLVKRTGEKVFLECVQDMDHENMFWYRQDPGLGLRLIYFSYDVKMKEKGDIPEGYSVSREKKERFSLILESASTNQTSMYLCASTLGLPVNTEAFFGQGTRLTVV.

The chain employs TRBV30 and TRBJ1-6; D gene ambiguous. The germline CDR1 and CDR2 sequences are GTSNPN and SVGIG (reference sequence). This CDR3 comprises 13 residues. Trimming removed 4 bases at V and 8 bases at J, with 12 bases between. CDR3 protein: CAWKRSPDSPLHF. In nucleotides, the CDR3 is TGTGCCTGGAAGAGGTCTCCTGATTCACCCCTCCACTTT.

The rearrangement uses TRBV5-1 and TRBJ1-2, with 7 bases identical to TRBD1. CDR1 is SGHRS, CDR2 YFSETQ, per germline. Trimming took 3 bases from V and 7 from J; bases not matched to a gene: 9. The CDR3 loop spans 14 amino acids. Here the CDR3 reads CASSSTGRGSGYTF. In nucleotides, the CDR3 is TGCGCCAGCAGCTCGACAGGGAGGGGAAGTGGCTACACCTTC.

In this sample, this clone turned up a few times. V and J are TRBV29-1 and TRBJ2-7; a possible D gene is TRBD2 (6 bases). CDR1 SQVTM and CDR2 ANQGSEA come from the germline V gene. The CDR3 is made up of 12 amino acids. V lost 0 bases and J 7 bases, leaving 10 bases between the germline ends. CDR3 in amino acids: CSVEETAGEQYF. CDR3 DNA sequence: TGCAGCGTTGAAGAAACTGCGGGGGAGCAGTACTTC.

CDR3 loop: CASSVRTVSNEQFF. The CDR3 DNA reads TGTGCCAGCAGCGTCCGGACAGTTAGCAATGAGCAGTTCTTC. V gene TRBV9 combines with J gene TRBJ2-1; possible D gene TRBD1, 6 bases. The V end lost 2 bases, the J end lost 6 bases, and 12 bases lay between the germline ends. Germline CDR1 reads SGDLS; CDR2 reads YYNGEE. This CDR3 contains 14 residues.

The V gene is TRBV29-1, the J gene TRBJ2-1; TRBD1 is a possible D gene (5 bases). The V end lost 6 bases, the J end lost 6 bases, and 18 bases lay between the germline ends. CDR3 length equals 14 residues. From germline, CDR1 is SQVTM and CDR2 ANQGSEA. CDR3 loop: CSVAIREIGNEQFF. In DNA, the CDR3 is TGCAGCGTAGCAATCAGGGAAATAGGCAATGAGCAGTTCTTC.

The rearrangement uses TRBV29-1 and TRBJ1-1; no firm D call. The CDR3 extends over 11 amino acids. The germline V gene has CDR1 SQVTM and CDR2 ANQGSEA. With 3 bases removed from V and 7 bases from J, the gap between germline ends came to 9 bases. As DNA, the CDR3 is TGCAGCGTTGACGGTCGCATTGAAGCTTTCTTT. Its translation is CSVDGRIEAFF.

This chain uses TRBV28 with TRBJ2-2; 7 nucleotides line up with TRBD2. Germline V gene lookup returns CDR1 MDHEN and CDR2 SYDVKM. Trimming took 11 bases from V and 4 from J; bases not matched to a gene: 10. CDR3 length: 14 residues. Here the CDR3 DNA reads TGTGCCGGCGGCGGGGGTCGGGGCACCGGGGAGCTGTTTTTT. This translates into CAGGGGRGTGELFF.

The J gene is TRBJ2-5, the V gene TRBV30, with 10 bases lining up with TRBD2. The CDR3 runs 12 residues. Losses at the gene ends were 8 bases for V and 3 bases for J; bases not matched to a gene: 3. CDR1 is GTSNPN and CDR2 is SVGIG in the germline V gene (reference sequence). The chain's CDR3 is CARGLAEETQYF. Here the CDR3 DNA reads TGTGCCCGTGGACTAGCGGAAGAGACCCAGTACTTC.

The V call is TRBV23-1, the J call TRBJ1-4; 10 positions match TRBD1. TRBV23-1 is an ORF for which the function is uncertain. Trimming cost V 6 bases and J 2 bases; bases outside gene matches: 3. The CDR3 loop spans 15 amino acids. Here the CDR3 reads CASSPTGGTNEKLFF. As DNA, the CDR3 is TGCGCCAGCAGCCCGACAGGGGGCACTAATGAAAAACTGTTTTTT.

This clone was seen only a few times. The genes are TRBV29-1 and TRBJ2-7, with D perhaps TRBD1 or TRBD2 (5 bases each). CDR1 is SQVTM and CDR2 is ANQGSEA in the germline V gene. This CDR3 comprises 13 residues. V lost 3 bases and J lost 2, with 11 bases in between. The CDR3 protein is CSVERDVTYEQYF. CDR3 in DNA: TGCAGCGTTGAGAGGGACGTAACCTACGAGCAGTACTTC.

On this clone: Additional DNA sequences in this sample encode the identical CDR3. The genes are TRBV30 and TRBJ1-6, with D possibly TRBD1 on 6 matching bases. This CDR3 comprises 13 residues. Trimming removed 4 bases from V and 4 bases from J, with 8 bases in between. CDR1 and CDR2 from the germline V gene are GTSNPN and SVGIG (reference sequence). Here the CDR3 DNA reads TGTGCCTGGACTGGACAGTATAATTCACCCCTCCACTTT. It specifies CAWTGQYNSPLHF.

The rearrangement joins TRBV27 to TRBJ2-1; D is uncertain. The CDR3 extends over 15 amino acids. The germline V gene encodes CDR1 MNHEY and CDR2 SMNVEV (reference sequence). The ends were cut back, 8 bases at V and 5 bases at J, with 19 bases in the middle. The CDR3: CASSLRTRIDNEQFF. CDR3 nucleotide sequence: TGTGCCAGCTCTCTTAGGACCCGGATCGACAATGAGCAGTTCTTC.

The CDR3 DNA reads as TGTGCCAGCAGTTACTCTGGGGAGAAACTGTTTTTT. Translation gives CASSYSGEKLFF. This chain uses TRBV6-6 with TRBJ1-4; D unresolved. This CDR3 comprises 12 residues. V lost 0 bases and J 11 bases, leaving 7 bases between the germline ends. Germline assignment: CDR1 MNHNY and CDR2 SVGAGI (reference sequence).

This sequence joins TRBV29-1 and TRBJ2-7; tentatively, D is TRBD2 (6 bases). This CDR3 comprises 13 residues. The germline V gene encodes CDR1 SQVTM and CDR2 ANQGSEA. V was pared by 2 bases and J by 6 bases, with 14 bases between. The CDR3 loop reads CSVEWGLEGEQYF. CDR3 nucleotide sequence: TGCAGCGTTGAATGGGGACTCGAGGGCGAGCAGTACTTC.

This chain links TRBV5-1 with TRBJ2-3, with 9 nucleotides matching TRBD2. In germline, CDR1 is SGHRS, CDR2 YFSETQ. This CDR3 has 19 amino acids. V lost 4 bases and J lost 0; bases outside the gene matches: 15. Written as DNA, the CDR3 is TGCGCCAGCAGCCAAACGTGGAGCGGGGGGATTCCTAGCACAGATACGCAGTATTTT. It codes for CASSQTWSGGIPSTDTQYF.

There are a few counts of this clone. The chain uses TRBV10-3 and TRBJ2-5; 7 bases are a match to TRBD1. Germline loops: CDR1 ENHRY, CDR2 SYGVKD. This CDR3 is built from 14 residues. The trim removed 10 bases at V and 0 bases at J, leaving 8 bases unmatched. CDR3 nucleotide sequence: TGTGCCACCGGAACCAGGGGGAACCAAGAGACCCAGTACTTC. Translation: CATGTRGNQETQYF.

The chain links TRBV4-3 to TRBJ1-4, with no clear D. Trimming removed 2 bases at V and 8 bases at J, with 15 bases between. Germline CDR1 is LGHNA and CDR2 is YSLEER. The CDR3 totals 15 residues. For the CDR3, the DNA is TGCGCCAGCAGCCAACGTGGGTCCTCCACAGAAAAACTGTTTTTT. Protein sequence: CASSQRGSSTEKLFF.

The chain combines TRBV6-6 with TRBJ1-2; weak D call: TRBD1 (5 bases). The V gene lost 2 bases and the J gene lost 6 bases, with 7 bases spanning the gap. This CDR3 region has 12 residues. CDR1 MNHNY and CDR2 SVGAGI come from the germline V gene (reference sequence). CDR3 sequence reads: CASSYGGNGYTF. The DNA of the CDR3 is TGTGCCAGCAGTTACGGGGGGAATGGCTACACCTTC.

The chain uses TRBV30 and TRBJ2-7; D gene unclear. Germline CDR1 GTSNPN, CDR2 SVGIG (reference sequence). The length of the CDR3 is 12 residues. V was clipped by 2 bases and J by 3 bases, with 8 bases between them. The CDR3 protein is CAWSRLVYEQYF. CDR3 DNA: TGTGCCTGGAGTCGTCTAGTCTACGAGCAGTACTTC.

V and J are TRBV30 and TRBJ1-1; D gene uncertain. Trimming left V 4 bases short and J 5 bases short, with 17 bases between. This CDR3 comprises 14 residues. Germline values: CDR1 GTSNPN, CDR2 SVGIG (reference sequence). The CDR3 nucleotides read TGTGCCTGGAATAGGGTCGGCCAGAGGACTGAAGCTTTCTTT. Translated, it gives CAWNRVGQRTEAFF.

The chain is built from TRBV30 and TRBJ1-5; tentatively, D is TRBD1 (5 bases). The CDR3 sequence is 13 residues long. Germline CDR1 reads GTSNPN; CDR2 reads SVGIG (reference sequence). Trimming pared 2 bases from V and 2 bases from J, leaving 7 bases between. The CDR3 sequence: CAWSPGGNQPQHF. The CDR3 nucleotides are TGTGCCTGGAGTCCGGGGGGCAATCAGCCCCAGCATTTT.

The chain has TRBV5-1 and TRBJ2-5; tentative D call: TRBD1 (6 bases). Deletions cut 2 bases from V and 2 bases from J, with 7 bases between. This CDR3 comprises 13 residues. Germline V CDR1 and CDR2: SGHRS, YFSETQ. CDR3 coding DNA: TGCGCCAGCAGCTTCGGACAGCAAGAGACCCAGTACTTC. It is translated as CASSFGQQETQYF.

A single count supports this clone. This sequence joins TRBV30 and TRBJ1-2; the D is unclear. V was trimmed by 0 bases and J by 6 bases, leaving 11 bases between them. CDR1 GTSNPN and CDR2 SVGIG come from the germline V gene (reference sequence). This CDR3 has 13 amino acids. This CDR3 is CAWSVRRTHGYTF. CDR3 in DNA: TGTGCCTGGAGTGTACGGCGGACCCATGGCTACACCTTC.

The V and J genes are TRBV25-1 and TRBJ1-2, with no clear D. The V end was cut by 8 bases, the J end by 0 bases, with 16 bases between. This CDR3 is 15 amino acids long. Germline CDR1 MGHDK, CDR2 SYGVNS. The CDR3 loop is CASLDPYLPNYGYTF. The CDR3 nucleotides read TGTGCCAGCCTAGACCCGTACCTCCCTAACTATGGCTACACCTTC.